The sequence of this TCR beta chain was determined in a study of PD-L1 blockade in urothelial cancer. The wider study: Patients began atezolizumab, 1,200 mg intravenously every 3 weeks, in about 2014. Analysis of the blood was performed 3 weeks (second dose) and 6 weeks after treatment start.

The time point is: peripheral blood 6 weeks after treatment start. This CDR3 region has 16 residues. V trimming: 6 bases; J trimming: 3 bases; junction bases outside the gene matches: 10. Looked up from germline, CDR1 is MDHEN and CDR2 is SYDVKM. Some clones are missing from TCRdb's copy, which holds only in-frame ones; the method was immunoSEQ multiplex PCR. The sample carries over 20,000 clones, approximately 89% recorded once. The clonotype was recovered from a woman aged 55-69 years with urothelial cancer. V usage is TRBV28 and J usage is TRBJ2-4, with TRBD2 matching 8 bases. Sequencing was performed on PBMCs, taken around atezolizumab (anti-PD-L1) treatment. The CDR3 here is CASSPNHSGIKNIQYF. The CDR3, as DNA: TGTGCCAGCAGCCCCAACCATAGCGGGATCAAAAACATTCAGTACTTC.